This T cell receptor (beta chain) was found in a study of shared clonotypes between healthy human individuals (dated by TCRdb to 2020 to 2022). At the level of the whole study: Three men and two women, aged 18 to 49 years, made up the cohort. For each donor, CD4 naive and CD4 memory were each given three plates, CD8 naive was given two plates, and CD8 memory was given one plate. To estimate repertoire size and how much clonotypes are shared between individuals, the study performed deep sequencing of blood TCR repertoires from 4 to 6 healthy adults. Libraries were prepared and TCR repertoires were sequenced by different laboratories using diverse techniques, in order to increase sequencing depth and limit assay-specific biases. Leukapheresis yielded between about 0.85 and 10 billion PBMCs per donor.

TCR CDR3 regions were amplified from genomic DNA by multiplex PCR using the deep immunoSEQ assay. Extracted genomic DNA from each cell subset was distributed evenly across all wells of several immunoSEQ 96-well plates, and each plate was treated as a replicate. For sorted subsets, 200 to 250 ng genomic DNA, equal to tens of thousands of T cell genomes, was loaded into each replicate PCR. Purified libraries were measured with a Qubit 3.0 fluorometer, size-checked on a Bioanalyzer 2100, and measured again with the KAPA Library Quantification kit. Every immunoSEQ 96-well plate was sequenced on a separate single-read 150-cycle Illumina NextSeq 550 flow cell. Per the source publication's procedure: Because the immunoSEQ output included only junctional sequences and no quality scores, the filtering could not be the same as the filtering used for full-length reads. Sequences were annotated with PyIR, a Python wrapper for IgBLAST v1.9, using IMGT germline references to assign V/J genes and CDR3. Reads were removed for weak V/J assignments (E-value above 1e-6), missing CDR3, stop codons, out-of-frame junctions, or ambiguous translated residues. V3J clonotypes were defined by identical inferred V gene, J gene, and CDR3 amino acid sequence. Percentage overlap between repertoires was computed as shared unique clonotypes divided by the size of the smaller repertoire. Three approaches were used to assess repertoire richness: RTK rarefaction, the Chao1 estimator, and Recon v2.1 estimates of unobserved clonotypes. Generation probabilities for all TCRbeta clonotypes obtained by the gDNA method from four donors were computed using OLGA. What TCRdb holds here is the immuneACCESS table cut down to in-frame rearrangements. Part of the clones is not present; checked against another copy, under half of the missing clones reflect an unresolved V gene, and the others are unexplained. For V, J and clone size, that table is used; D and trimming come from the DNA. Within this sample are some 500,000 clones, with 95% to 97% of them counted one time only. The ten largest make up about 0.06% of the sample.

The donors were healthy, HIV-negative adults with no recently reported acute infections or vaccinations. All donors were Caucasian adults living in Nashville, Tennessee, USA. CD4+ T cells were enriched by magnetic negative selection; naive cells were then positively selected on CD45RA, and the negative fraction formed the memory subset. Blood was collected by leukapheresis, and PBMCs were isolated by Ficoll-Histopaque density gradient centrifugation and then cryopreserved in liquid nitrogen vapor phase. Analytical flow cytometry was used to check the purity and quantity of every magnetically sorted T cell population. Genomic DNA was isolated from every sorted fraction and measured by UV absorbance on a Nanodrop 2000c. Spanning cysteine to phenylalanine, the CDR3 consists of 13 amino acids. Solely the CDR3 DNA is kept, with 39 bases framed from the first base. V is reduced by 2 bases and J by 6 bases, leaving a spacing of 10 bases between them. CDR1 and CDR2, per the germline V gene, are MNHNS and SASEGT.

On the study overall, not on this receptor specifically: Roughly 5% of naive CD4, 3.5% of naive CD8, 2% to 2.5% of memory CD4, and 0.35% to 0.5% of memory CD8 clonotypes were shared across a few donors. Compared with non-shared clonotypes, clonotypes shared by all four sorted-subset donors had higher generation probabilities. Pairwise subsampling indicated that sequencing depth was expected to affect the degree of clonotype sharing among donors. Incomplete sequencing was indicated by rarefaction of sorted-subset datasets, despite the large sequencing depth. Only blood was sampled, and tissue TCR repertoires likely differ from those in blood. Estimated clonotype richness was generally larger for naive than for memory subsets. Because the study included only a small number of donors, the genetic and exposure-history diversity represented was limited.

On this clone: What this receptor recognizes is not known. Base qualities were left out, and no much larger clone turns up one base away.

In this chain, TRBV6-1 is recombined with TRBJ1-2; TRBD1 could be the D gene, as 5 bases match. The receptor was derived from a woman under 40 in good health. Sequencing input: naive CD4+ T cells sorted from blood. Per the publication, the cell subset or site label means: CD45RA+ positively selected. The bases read TGTGCCAGCAGTGAACAGGGTAGGGATGGCTACACCTTC. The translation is CASSEQGRDGYTF.